This TCR beta chain comes out of a study of cytomegalovirus exposure and HLA in healthy donors. Overall study results and limits: Presence/absence analyses supposed approximately even sequencing depth among donors.

This clone came up a few times. What it recognizes is unknown. PCR primers comprised 60 Vbeta and 13 Jbeta primers. Using immunoSEQ multiplex PCR, the repertoire was profiled, and TCRdb retains in-frame clones only, with some absent. The profile shows fewer than 150,000 clones, about four fifths of them singletons. The sample comprised PBMCs. This TCR was sampled from a man aged 30-40 years in good health.

In DNA, the CDR3 is TGTGCCGCCCGGGATGAAAAACTGTTTTTT. It is translated as CAARDEKLFF. V is TRBV6-6 and J is TRBJ1-4; D remains unclear. With 11 bases removed from V and 6 bases from J, the gap between germline ends came to 7 bases. The CDR3 runs 10 residues. CDR1 and CDR2 from the germline V gene are MNHNY and SVGAGI (reference sequence).